The sequence of this T cell receptor beta chain was determined in a study of shared clonotypes between healthy human individuals. General study points: It was the few donors that limited the genetic and exposure-history diversity represented. The four-donor shared clonotypes exceeded non-shared clonotypes in generation probability, with non-shared ones scoring lower.

Recent vaccinations or acute infections were absent in the healthy HIV-negative adult donors. In the original analysis: Junction-only sequences without quality scores were provided by ImmunoSEQ, so filtering was different. Using immunoSEQ multiplex PCR, the repertoire was profiled, and TCRdb retains in-frame clones only, with some absent. V and J calls and clone size come straight from that table; D and trimming were deduced from the DNA. The table lists approximately 1.5 million clones, approximately 98% of them singletons. Concerning this clone itself: Its target is not known.

This CDR3 is 14 amino acids long. V gave up 3 bases and J gave up 3 bases; unmatched junction bases: 5. The V gene's germline CDR1 is MDHEN and CDR2 SYDVKM. Sequenced input: naive CD4+ T cells sorted from blood. Stated subset: CD45RA+ positively selected. This sequence was found in a man under 40 in good health. The V and J genes are TRBV28 and TRBJ2-7; TRBD1 agrees at 7 bases. CDR3 in DNA: TGTGCCAGCAGTTTCGCGGACAGGCACTACGAGCAGTACTTC. Protein: CASSFADRHYEQYF.